The following is a T cell receptor (beta chain) sequence with its context. Its cognate antigen is unknown. Germline lookup yields CDR1 MNHEY and CDR2 SVGAGI. This CDR3 region has 14 residues. Trimming removed 0 bases at V and 4 bases at J, with 10 bases between. The sample belongs to a study of cytomegalovirus exposure and HLA in healthy donors. Broader study findings: Cytomegalovirus-associated TCR beta chains were listed, numbering roughly 150.

The PCR made use of 60 Vbeta and 13 Jbeta primers. The data were produced by immunoSEQ multiplex PCR, yet TCRdb's version contains in-frame clones alone and is incomplete. The table shows approximately 110,000 clones, with around 80% occurring only once. The clonotype comes from a man aged 45-65 years in good health and CMV-seronegative. Sequencing input: PBMCs. The V and J genes are TRBV6-5 and TRBJ2-7; the D gene is possibly TRBD1 (5 bases). CDR3 DNA sequence: TGTGCCAGCAGTTACTCTCCAGGGATTTACGAGCAGTACTTC. Protein: CASSYSPGIYEQYF.